This TCR beta chain is from a study of CD8 T cells in Susac syndrome. V shed 2 bases and J shed 5 bases, with 12 bases lying between them. Germline V gene data show CDR1 as SQVTM and CDR2 as ANQGSEA. The CDR3 extends over 13 amino acids. RNA totalling about 0.45 to 1 ug underwent reverse transcription with random hexamers. TCR beta CDR3 was amplified by immunoSEQ multiplex PCR. This amplification extended across 54 Vbeta and 13 Jbeta segments. MiXCR was run by TCRdb on the immunoSEQ multiplex PCR reads, yielding one entry per CDR3 protein. The sample yields about 180,000 distinct CDR3 sequences, approximately 94% seen once. Sequencing of TCR beta was carried out in blood CD8+ and CD4+ T cells.

The origin of this receptor is a human donor with multiple sclerosis. The material sequenced was CD4+ T cells from PBMCs. The gene calls are TRBV29-1 and TRBJ1-1, with a possible D match to TRBD1 (5 bases). This CDR3 reads CSVEKGQGTEAFF. The CDR3 nucleotides are TGCAGCGTTGAAAAGGGGCAAGGGACTGAAGCTTTCTTT.